This TCR beta chain originates from a study of T cell responses to AZD1222 COVID-19 vaccine (dated by TCRdb to about 2021). About the investigation overall: AZD1222 recipients whose second dose came at about 4 weeks and those whose second dose came at about 12 weeks were combined into one group, since spike-specific TCR depth and breadth did not differ between the two schedules. TCR sequencing covered some 250 trial participants: 207 given two doses of AZD1222 and some 25 given two doses of MenACWY control vaccine. Enrollment into the trials was organized by age into subgroups of 18-55, 56-69 and 70-plus years, and those subgroups contained 148, 28 and 57 TCR-sequenced participants, respectively. On the study overall, not on this receptor specifically: Spike-specific TCR breadth and depth rose significantly after two AZD1222 doses compared with day 0 and with MenACWY recipients. Because no samples from the day 14 peak response were available, repertoires could be characterized only after the peak T cell response. CD4 TCRs associated with the vaccine covered the entire spike protein, and the dominant responses were in regions 160-218 and 743-854. Only a handful of AZD1222 recipients were SARS-CoV-2 seropositive at baseline, limiting conclusions about previously exposed vaccinees. Most participants were white British and females outnumbered males, and the authors suggested that clonal diversity may have been underestimated. Reportedly, almost half of the unique spike-specific TCRs recognized epitopes lying outside the regions that are mutated in the B.1.351 and B.1.1.7 variants. The 56-69-year group was small, and its depth increase did not reach significance, likely because of low power.

The CDR3 regions of human TCRbeta chains were subjected to immunosequencing. Processing in the source paper ran as follows. Repertoire TCRs were matched against a reference library of SARS-CoV-2-specific TCRs generated with the MIRA antigen-specificity platform. Breadth was defined as the fraction of unique TCRs that were SARS-CoV-2-associated. Depth was defined as the fraction of total T cells that were SARS-CoV-2-associated. Each spike-specific TCR was assigned to its reactive spike region and to a CD4 or CD8 class using the MIRA data. Log10-transformed breadth and depth values were compared by one-way ANOVA with Sidak's multiple comparisons tests. The table comes from immuneACCESS by way of TCRdb, which keeps in-frame sequences with V and J called. Part of the clones is missing from these tables; in studies checked, under half for an unresolved V gene and the rest for unknown reasons. V and J calls and clone size are those listed in that table; D and trimming were worked out from the DNA. This sample comprises 100,000 or so clones, about 86% of them detected only once. The top ten constitute over 1.2% of the sample.

The sample's time point label is to be understood as: baseline before first vaccination. The vaccinee samples were drawn from two UK trials, COV001 and COV002, one of which was a single-blind randomized controlled phase 2/3 trial testing AZD1222 (ChAdOx1 nCoV-19) in healthy adults. Trial participant PBMC samples were collected at day 0 and day 28 after the second dose for TCRbeta chain sequencing. Concerning this clone itself: No cognate antigen has been identified for it. No much larger clone is present one base from it, and per-base qualities are unavailable.

From the cysteine up to the phenylalanine, the CDR3 has a length of 13 residues. Only the CDR3 DNA stays, 39 bases, in frame from base 1. V loses 5 bases, J loses 2 bases, and the germline ends lie 9 bases apart. The germline V gene specifies LGHNA as CDR1 and YNFKEQ as CDR2. The rearranged segments are TRBV4-2 and TRBJ1-1, with the D segment identity uncertain. The source material was peripheral blood, sampled on day 0 of AZD1222 vaccination. The sequence was collected from an adult in good health. The CDR3 sequence is CASSGYENTEAFF. The nucleotide sequence is TGTGCCAGCAGCGGGTATGAAAACACTGAAGCTTTCTTT.